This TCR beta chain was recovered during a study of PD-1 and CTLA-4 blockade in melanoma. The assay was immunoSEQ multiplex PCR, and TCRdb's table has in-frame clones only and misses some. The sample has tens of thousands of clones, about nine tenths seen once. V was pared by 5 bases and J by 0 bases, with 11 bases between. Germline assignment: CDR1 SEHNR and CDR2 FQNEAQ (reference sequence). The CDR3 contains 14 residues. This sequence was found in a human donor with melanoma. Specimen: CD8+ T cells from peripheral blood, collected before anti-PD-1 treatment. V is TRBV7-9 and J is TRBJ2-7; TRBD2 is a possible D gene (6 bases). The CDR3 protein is CASSPSVSSYEQYF. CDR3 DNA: TGTGCCAGCAGCCCTAGCGTTAGCTCCTACGAGCAGTACTTC.